This T cell receptor beta chain was obtained from a study of OX40 agonist ivuxolimab in advanced cancers. With respect to the entire study: Ivuxolimab, which targeted the costimulatory receptor OX40 (CD134), was an agonistic, fully human IgG2 monoclonal antibody. The paper reports the monotherapy dose-escalation portion (N = 52 patients) of the phase I ivuxolimab trial. Partial responses occurred in three dose-escalation patients, of whom one had hepatocellular carcinoma and two had cutaneous melanoma. The point of sequencing TCRbeta in the periphery was to test whether ivuxolimab changed TCR sequence diversity and drove clonal T-cell expansion. Prior anti-PD-1, anti-PD-L1 or anti-CTLA-4 therapy was permitted, and approximately 40% of dose-escalation patients had received checkpoint inhibitors. A male proportion of around 81% and a mean age of around 60 years, ranging from about 20 to 80, were recorded for the dose-escalation cohort. Of the roughly 51 dose-escalation patients, hepatocellular carcinoma was present in 19, melanoma in about 15, renal cell carcinoma in 9 and head and neck cancer in 9. Intravenous ivuxolimab was administered to patients every 2 weeks at six dose levels: 0.01, 0.1, 0.3, 1.5, 3 and 10 mg/kg. Broad study findings and their caveats: In the 0.1-3.0 mg/kg groups, partial responders had among the lowest normalized peripheral clonal expansion, particularly in CD8+ T cells. Clonal expansion of both CD4+ and CD8+ blood T cells was observed from baseline to week 6 at doses 0.1 to 3.0 mg/kg. Low levels of normalized T-cell clonal expansion were also seen in some patients who did not respond. The antigen specificity of the clonally expanded peripheral T cells was not determined. After ivuxolimab, more expanded clones were found on average in CD8+ T cells than in CD4+ T cells.

Genomic DNA was isolated from the sorted cells so that the TCRbeta CDR3 region could be sequenced. TCRbeta CDR3 regions were sequenced using the immunoSEQ Assay. In TCRdb, the immuneACCESS table is reduced to in-frame sequences with V and J assigned. These tables do not hold every clone; where another copy was compared, an unresolved V gene accounts for under half, and the others remain unexplained. Counted in this sample were roughly 60,000 clones; 85% to 90% of them appeared once. The top ten hold 0.77% of the sample. CDR1 and CDR2, per the germline V gene, are SGHTA and FQGNSA. From the cysteine up to the phenylalanine, the CDR3 has a length of 12 residues. Only the CDR3 portion is preserved as DNA: 36 bases, with reading frame beginning at the first base. V is reduced by 3 bases and J by 4 bases, leaving a spacing of 4 bases between them. About this clone: What this receptor recognizes is not known. Per-base quality was not reported, and no clone a single base away is much larger than it.

The trial excluded patients who had a history of autoimmune disease or who were on systemic immunosuppression. In every dose cohort, peripheral blood was drawn for TCR sequencing at baseline, cycle 4 day 1, and cycle 7 day 1. The samples were taken from a phase I, first-in-human, multicenter, open-label dose-escalation trial of ivuxolimab. Adults with locally advanced or metastatic melanoma, renal cell carcinoma, hepatocellular carcinoma or head and neck squamous cell carcinoma were enrolled in the trial. Before TCR sequencing, CD4+ T cells and CD8+ T cells were sorted from peripheral blood as separate populations.

The chain is encoded by TRBV7-2 joined to TRBJ1-5; no D gene is confidently identified. The sample consisted of CD4+ or CD8+ T cells sorted from blood, taken in a trial of the OX40 agonist ivuxolimab. This sequence was found in an adult with an advanced solid tumor such as melanoma, head and neck, liver or kidney cancer. Here the CDR3 is given as CASSLSNQPQHF. At the DNA level, the sequence is TGTGCCAGCAGCTTGTCAAATCAGCCCCAGCATTTT.